Presented here are 24 T cell receptor beta chains from one specimen sequenced in a study of beta chain features in type 1 diabetes. Findings and caveats of the study: Among patients with Type 1 diabetes, TCRB CDR3s were moderately but significantly shorter in every one of the four CD4+ subsets.

These receptors have no identified antigens. Sequencing targeted expressed TCRB transcripts, as all isolated RNA had been reverse transcribed. TCRdb keeps only in-frame clones here, not all; method: immunoSEQ multiplex PCR. Among some 660,000 clones, over 11% were seen once, and the ten largest hold 0.03% to 0.04%. Sequenced: naive CD4+ T cells from blood. The receptors stem from a man aged 18 to 29 with type 1 diabetes.

This chain connects TRBV5-1 to TRBJ2-7; possible D gene TRBD1, 6 bases. Trimming removed 1 base from V and 8 bases from J, with 16 bases in between. The germline V gene encodes CDR1 SGHRS and CDR2 YFSETQ. The CDR3 length is 14 residues. This CDR3 reads CASSLWTAQLQQYF. The CDR3 nucleotides are TGCGCCAGCAGCTTGTGGACAGCCCAATTGCAGCAGTACTTC.

Written as DNA, the CDR3 is TGCAGTACCTTACAGGAGACTGAAGCTTTCTTT. This translates into CSTLQETEAFF. This chain links TRBV29-1 with TRBJ1-1; the D gene is possibly TRBD1 (5 bases). This CDR3 is 11 amino acids long. CDR1 SQVTM and CDR2 ANQGSEA come from the germline V gene.

This clone was recorded a few times. The gene calls are TRBV4-2 and TRBJ2-1; 12 bases line up with TRBD2. Germline V CDR1 and CDR2: LGHNA, YNFKEQ. This CDR3 comprises 17 residues. Germline trimming cut 3 bases from V and 10 bases from J; bases unmatched to any gene: 13. The CDR3 DNA follows: TGTGCCAGCAGCCAGGGGACTAGCGGGCCTTTTGCGTTGGAGCAGTTCTTC. Protein sequence: CASSQGTSGPFALEQFF.

The V and J genes are TRBV30 and TRBJ2-3; TRBD2 matches at 13 bases. The germline V gene encodes CDR1 GTSNPN and CDR2 SVGIG (reference sequence). The CDR3 is 17 residues long. After removal of 7 bases from V and 2 bases from J, the junction contained 12 bases not matched to a gene. Here the CDR3 reads CAFLLGGLAGITDTQYF. The CDR3 nucleotides read TGTGCCTTCCTCTTGGGGGGACTAGCGGGAATCACAGATACGCAGTATTTT.

This clone was counted a few times. The chain recombines TRBV29-1 with TRBJ2-7; D may be TRBD1 (5 bases). V was pared by 4 bases and J by 5 bases, with 15 bases between. This CDR3 is built from 13 residues. Germline CDR1 and CDR2: SQVTM and ANQGSEA. CDR3 in amino acids: CSVVGQGIDEQYF. In DNA form, the CDR3 reads TGCAGCGTTGTTGGTCAGGGTATCGACGAGCAGTACTTC.

A few counts support this clone. The CDR3: CASSSRTLSDEQFF. The CDR3 coding sequence is TGTGCCAGCTCATCCCGGACGCTAAGCGATGAGCAGTTCTTC. The chain combines TRBV18 with TRBJ2-1; D is ambiguous. V lost 5 bases and J 8 bases, leaving 16 bases between the germline ends. CDR3 length: 14 amino acids. Germline CDR1 is KGHSH and CDR2 is LQKENI.

This clone was seen a handful of times. This specimen includes other DNA sequences encoding the same CDR3. The gene calls are TRBV10-3 and TRBJ1-2; TRBD1 matches 8 bases. Germline CDR1 and CDR2: ENHRY and SYGVKD. The CDR3 has 13 amino acids. J was trimmed by 2 bases and V by 7 bases; bases with no gene match: 3. CDR3 nucleotide sequence: TGTGCCATCACTGGGACAGGCAACTATGGCTACACCTTC. As protein: CAITGTGNYGYTF.

The chain uses TRBV29-1 and TRBJ1-1; TRBD1 matches 7 bases. Germline trimming cut 4 bases from V and 4 bases from J; bases unmatched to any gene: 9. Germline CDR1 and CDR2: SQVTM and ANQGSEA. This CDR3 region has 14 residues. CDR3 DNA sequence: TGCAGCGTTGTCATTAGGCAGGGGGGCACTGAAGCTTTCTTT. Its translation is CSVVIRQGGTEAFF. The whole variable domain, remainder taken from reference TRBV29-1 and TRBJ1-1, is SAVISQKPSRDICQRGTSLTIQCQVDSQVTMMFWYRQQPGQSLTLIATANQGSEATYESGFVIDKFPISRPNLTFSTLTVSNMSPEDSSIYLCSVVIRQGGTEAFFGQGTRLTVV.

V gene TRBV7-9 combines with J gene TRBJ2-1, with 7 bases fitting TRBD2. The J segment lost 8 bases and the V segment lost 4 bases, leaving 11 bases of the junction unmatched. The CDR3 totals 15 residues. The germline CDR1 and CDR2 sequences are SEHNR and FQNEAQ (reference sequence). CDR3 region: CASSSSGGGRDEQFF. The CDR3 coding sequence is TGTGCCAGCAGCTCTTCCGGGGGAGGGCGGGATGAGCAGTTCTTC. Full variable domain (rest looked up from reference TRBV7-9 and TRBJ2-1): DTGVSQNPRHKITKRGQNVTFRCDPISEHNRLYWYRQTLGQGPEFLTYFQNEAQLEKSRLLSDRFSAERPKGSFSTLEIQRTEQGDSAMYLCASSSSGGGRDEQFFGPGTRLTVL.

This chain connects TRBV7-2 to TRBJ2-5; D may be TRBD2 (5 bases). The CDR3 runs 15 residues. With 2 bases removed from V and 5 bases from J, the gap between germline ends came to 15 bases. The germline gives CDR1 SGHTA, CDR2 FQGNSA. The chain's CDR3 is CASSLRSGSGETQYF. In DNA, the CDR3 is TGTGCCAGCAGCTTAAGGTCCGGCAGCGGTGAGACCCAGTACTTC. Together with reference TRBV7-2 and TRBJ2-5, the CDR3 gives the full variable domain: GAGVSQSPSNKVTEKGKDVELRCDPISGHTALYWYRQSLGQGLEFLIYFQGNSAPDKSGLPSDRFSAERTGGSVSTLTIQRTQQEDSAVYLCASSLRSGSGETQYFGPGTRLLVL.

The gene calls are TRBV7-2 and TRBJ2-7; TRBD1 or TRBD2 may be the D gene (5 bases each). Trimming stripped 4 bases from V and 1 base from J, with 11 bases between. The CDR3 spans 14 residues. Germline-derived CDR1 and CDR2 are SGHTA and FQGNSA. The CDR3 loop reads CASSSRERSYEQYF. The CDR3 region has the DNA TGTGCCAGCAGCTCCAGGGAGAGGTCCTACGAGCAGTACTTC.

The table lists this clone with a few counts. V usage is TRBV10-3 and J usage is TRBJ2-3, with D maybe TRBD2 (5 bases). Germline CDR1 reads ENHRY; CDR2 reads SYGVKD. This CDR3 is 11 amino acids long. Trimming removed 7 bases at V and 5 bases at J, with 7 bases between. DNA for the CDR3: TGTGCCATCAAAGGACTAGATACGCAGTATTTT. Translation gives CAIKGLDTQYF.

This clone was seen a handful of times. The rearrangement uses TRBV18 and TRBJ1-5, with D possibly matching TRBD1 (6 bases). The CDR3 extends over 15 amino acids. Trimming took off 4 bases at V and 4 bases at J, with 14 bases between the two ends. CDR1 is KGHSH, CDR2 LQKENI, per germline. CDR3 in DNA: TGTGCCAGCTCACTGGGGGCTTTGGGGAATCAGCCCCAGCATTTT. It yields the protein CASSLGALGNQPQHF. The full variable domain, completed using reference TRBV18 and TRBJ1-5, is NAGVMQNPRHLVRRRGQEARLRCSPMKGHSHVYWYRQLPEEGLKFMVYLQKENIIDESGMPKERFSAEFPKEGPSILRIQQVVRGDSAAYFCASSLGALGNQPQHFGDGTRLSIL.

The table lists this clone with a few counts. This chain links TRBV7-2 with TRBJ1-6, with 9 bases matching TRBD1. Trimming took 1 base from V and 7 from J; bases not matched to a gene: 2. Germline V CDR1 and CDR2: SGHTA, FQGNSA. The CDR3 has 15 residues. The CDR3 DNA follows: TGTGCCAGCAGCTTAGTAGGGACAGGGAATTCACCCCTCCACTTT. Translated: CASSLVGTGNSPLHF.

This sequence joins TRBV7-8 and TRBJ1-1; D unclear. CDR1 and CDR2 (germline): SGHVS, FQNEAQ. The CDR3 is 13 residues long. V was pared by 2 bases and J by 8 bases, with 12 bases between. The DNA of the CDR3 is TGTGCCAGCAGCTTACGGCGCACGCTAGAAGCTTTCTTT. It translates to CASSLRRTLEAFF.

This clone was found a few times. The chain couples TRBV5-1 to TRBJ2-3; TRBD1 agrees at 7 bases. Germline V gives CDR1 SGHRS, CDR2 YFSETQ. The V gene end was trimmed by 5 bases and the J gene end by 1 base; junction bases not matched to a gene: 4. CDR3 size: 14 residues. The CDR3 region is CASRQGQGTDTQYF. CDR3 sequence (DNA): TGCGCCAGCAGACAAGGACAGGGCACAGATACGCAGTATTTT.

The chain carries TRBV20-1 and TRBJ1-1; the D is unclear. The V gene lost 5 bases and the J gene lost 6 bases, with 10 bases spanning the gap. There are 11 residues in the CDR3. Germline V gives CDR1 DFQATT, CDR2 SNEGSKA (reference sequence). CDR3 bases: TGCAGTGCTTCAGACATGTCTGAAGCTTTCTTT. It is translated as CSASDMSEAFF.

This chain uses TRBV18 with TRBJ1-2, with TRBD1 as a possible D gene (5 bases). Germline values: CDR1 KGHSH, CDR2 LQKENI. The V end was cut by 4 bases, the J end by 1 base, with 10 bases between. The CDR3 runs to 14 residues. CDR3 nucleotides: TGTGCCAGCTCACTTACACAGGATAACTATGGCTACACCTTC. Translating gives CASSLTQDNYGYTF.

This clone was seen more than once but under ten times. The gene calls are TRBV14 and TRBJ2-7; no clear D gene. The germline CDR1 and CDR2 sequences are SGHDN and FVKESK. This CDR3 has 13 amino acids. Trimming stripped 1 base from V and 2 bases from J, with 6 bases between. The CDR3 coding sequence is TGTGCCAGCAGCCAAGTGGCTACCTACGAGCAGTACTTC. Its translation: CASSQVATYEQYF.

The chain links TRBV5-1 to TRBJ1-4; TRBD1 matches 9 bases. This CDR3 is 14 amino acids long. The V gene end was trimmed by 3 bases and the J gene end by 7 bases; junction bases not matched to a gene: 4. The germline V gene encodes CDR1 SGHRS and CDR2 YFSETQ. The CDR3 here is CASSSTGQGEKLFF. DNA of the CDR3: TGCGCCAGCAGCTCTACGGGACAGGGTGAAAAACTGTTTTTT.

This clone appeared a few times. The chain joins TRBV4-2 to TRBJ2-3, with TRBD2 identical over 7 bases. With 3 bases clipped from V and 0 bases from J, the junction kept 15 bases outside the gene matches. CDR3 length: 19 amino acids. Germline V gives CDR1 LGHNA, CDR2 YNFKEQ. The CDR3 sequence: CASSQGTGTMTASTDTQYF. CDR3 DNA sequence: TGTGCCAGCAGCCAGGGGACCGGGACTATGACGGCTAGCACAGATACGCAGTATTTT.

The chain is built from TRBV7-2 and TRBJ1-2, with a weak D call TRBD1 (6 bases). This CDR3 contains 13 residues. V gave up 2 bases and J gave up 7 bases, with 11 bases separating them. The germline V gene encodes CDR1 SGHTA and CDR2 FQGNSA. Here the CDR3 DNA reads TGTGCCAGCAGCTTACCCGGACAGCGTGGCTACACCTTC. This sequence encodes CASSLPGQRGYTF.

This clone was found a few times. The chain uses TRBV7-9 and TRBJ1-5, with 8 bases lining up with TRBD1. Germline V gene data show CDR1 as SEHNR and CDR2 as FQNEAQ (reference sequence). The CDR3 totals 14 residues. V trimming: 5 bases; J trimming: 3 bases; junction bases outside the gene matches: 3. The CDR3 sequence is CASSPTGDNQPQHF. The CDR3 coding sequence is TGTGCCAGCAGCCCGACAGGGGACAATCAGCCCCAGCATTTT.

The genes are TRBV2 and TRBJ2-7, with 9 nucleotides matching TRBD2. The CDR3 is 14 residues long. Germline V gene lookup returns CDR1 SNHLY and CDR2 FYNNEI. V lost 7 bases and J lost 0; bases outside the gene matches: 4. CDR3 DNA sequence: TGTGCCAGCACGGAGCGGGAGGTCTCCTACGAGCAGTACTTC. It specifies CASTEREVSYEQYF.